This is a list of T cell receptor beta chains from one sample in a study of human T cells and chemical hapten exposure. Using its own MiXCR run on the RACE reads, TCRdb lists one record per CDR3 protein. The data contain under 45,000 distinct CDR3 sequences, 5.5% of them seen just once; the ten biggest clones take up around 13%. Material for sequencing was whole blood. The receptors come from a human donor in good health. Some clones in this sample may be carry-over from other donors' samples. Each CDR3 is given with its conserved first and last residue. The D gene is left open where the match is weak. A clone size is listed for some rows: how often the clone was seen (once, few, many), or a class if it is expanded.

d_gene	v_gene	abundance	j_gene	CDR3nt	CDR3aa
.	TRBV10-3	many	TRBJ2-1	TGTGCCATCAGTGAGAGCCCTGAGGGGACTTCCTACAATGAGCAGTTCTTC	CAISESPEGTSYNEQFF
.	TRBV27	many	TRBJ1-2	TGTGCCACCCACACAACAGGAGAACCTACTAACTATGGCTACACCTTC	CATHTTGEPTNYGYTF
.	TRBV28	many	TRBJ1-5	TGTGCCAGCAGCCCAAATCAGCCCCAGCATTTT	CASSPNQPQHF
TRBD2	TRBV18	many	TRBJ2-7	TGTGCCAGCTCACCGGTTGGACTAGCGGGGGGTGAGCAGTACTTC	CASSPVGLAGGEQYF
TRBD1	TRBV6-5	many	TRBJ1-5	TGTGCCAGCAGTGCCCAACAGGGGCAGCCCCAGCATTTT	CASSAQQGQPQHF
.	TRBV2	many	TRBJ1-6	TGTGCCAGCAGTAAACTCGAGGATTCACCCCTCCACTTT	CASSKLEDSPLHF
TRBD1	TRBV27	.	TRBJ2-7	TGTACCAGCAGTTTATCGATGAGACAGGGGTCCGACGAGCAGTACTTC	CTSSLSMRQGSDEQYF
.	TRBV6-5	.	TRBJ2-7	TGTGCCAGCAGGCAGGGGCAGTCCTACGAGCAGTACTTC	CASRQGQSYEQYF
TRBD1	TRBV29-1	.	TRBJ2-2	TGCAGCGTGAGGGGACAGGGGGCAACCGGGGAGCTGTTTTTT	CSVRGQGATGELFF
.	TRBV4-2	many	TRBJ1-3	TGTGCCAGCAGCCAAGAAGTCAGGGGTGATGCTGGAAACACCATATATTTT	CASSQEVRGDAGNTIYF
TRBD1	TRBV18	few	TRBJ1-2	TGTGCCAGCTCACCTCGACAGGGAGTGGGTGGCTATGGCTACACCTTC	CASSPRQGVGGYGYTF
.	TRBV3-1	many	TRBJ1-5	TGTGCCAGCAGTCCAGGGTCTGTGGAGCCCCAGCATTTT	CASSPGSVEPQHF
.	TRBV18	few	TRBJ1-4	TGTGCCAGCTCACCATCGTCCCAGGGGCTGGGAAAACTGTTTTTT	CASSPSSQGLGKLFF